This T cell receptor (beta chain) was identified during a study of cytomegalovirus exposure and HLA in healthy donors. The CDR3 totals 15 residues. CDR1 is MNHEY and CDR2 is SMNVEV in the germline V gene (reference sequence). V gave up 4 bases and J gave up 0 bases; unmatched junction bases: 2. Study-level points and caveats: The only immune exposure information that was available was CMV serostatus. Rarity marked most TCR sequences, yet some public TCRs occurred in many donors. In a later analysis, CMV-associated beta chains were mostly HLA-associated, it appeared. Roughly uniform sequencing depth across donors was assumed, possibly incorrectly.

13 Jbeta primers and 60 Vbeta primers were used for the PCR. The repertoire was sequenced with immunoSEQ multiplex PCR; TCRdb's copy has only in-frame clones and lacks some. The sample includes approximately 190,000 clones, roughly nine tenths of them seen just once. Worth noting for this clone: No antigen is known for it.

The receptor comes from a boy aged 2 to 10 in good health and CMV-seronegative. Specimen: PBMCs. The rearrangement joins TRBV27 to TRBJ2-3; 9 positions agree with TRBD1. DNA of the CDR3: TGTGCCAGCAGTTCTGACAGGGGGAGCACAGATACGCAGTATTTT. Translation: CASSSDRGSTDTQYF.